This passage covers 10 T cell receptor beta chains from one sample sequenced in a study of CD8 T cells in Susac syndrome. RNA totalling roughly 0.45 to 1 ug underwent reverse transcription with random hexamers. MiXCR, run by TCRdb on the immunoSEQ multiplex PCR reads, gives a single entry per CDR3 protein. The sample includes 100,000 to 150,000 distinct CDR3 sequences, more than 90% of them seen just once. The sequencing input was CD8+ T cells from PBMCs. The receptors here all came from a human donor with Susac syndrome.

The chain couples TRBV27 to TRBJ2-1; the match to TRBD2 covers 8 bases. Germline V gives CDR1 MNHEY, CDR2 SMNVEV (reference sequence). CDR3 length equals 13 residues. V dropped 7 bases and J dropped 1; count of bases not matched to a gene: 0. The CDR3 DNA follows: TGTGCCAGCACGGGGGGGTCCTACAATGAGCAGTTCTTC. Protein sequence: CASTGGSYNEQFF.

The rearrangement uses TRBV29-1 and TRBJ1-1, with 9 bases matching TRBD1. Germline V gene sequence: CDR1 SQVTM, CDR2 ANQGSEA. The CDR3 extends over 12 amino acids. The V segment lost 3 bases and the J segment 6 bases; nucleotides outside the gene matches: 2. The CDR3 region has the DNA TGCAGCGTTGAGGGACAGGGCCCTGAAGCTTTCTTT. It specifies CSVEGQGPEAFF.

CDR3 amino acids: CASSDLAGAGGDTQYF. Written as DNA, the CDR3 is TGTGCCAGCAGTGATCTAGCGGGGGCCGGTGGCGATACGCAGTATTTT. The rearrangement joins TRBV6-4 to TRBJ2-3; 10 positions match TRBD2. The CDR3 spans 16 residues. The V gene end was trimmed by 3 bases and the J gene end by 6 bases; junction bases not matched to a gene: 9. Germline CDR1 reads MRHNA; CDR2 reads SNTAGT.

The CDR3 coding sequence is TGCGCCAGCAGCCTAGCACCGGGACGACCATTCACCGGGGAGCTGTTTTTT. Its protein is CASSLAPGRPFTGELFF. This rearrangement joins TRBV5-1 to TRBJ2-2; D is perhaps TRBD1 or TRBD2 (5 bases each). V was trimmed by 4 bases and J by 4 bases, leaving 20 bases between them. Germline V gives CDR1 SGHRS, CDR2 YFSETQ. This CDR3 is 17 amino acids long.

The chain uses TRBV23-1 and TRBJ2-1; no reliable D call. TRBV23-1 is flagged as an ORF with uncertain function. V was shortened by 9 bases and J by 6 bases, with 3 bases between the two germline ends. The CDR3 is made up of 9 amino acids. The CDR3: CARCNEQFF. In DNA form, the CDR3 reads TGCGCCAGGTGCAATGAGCAGTTCTTC.

The genes are TRBV9 and TRBJ2-3; D is perhaps TRBD1 or TRBD2 (5 bases each). V was trimmed by 0 bases and J by 6 bases, leaving 11 bases between them. CDR1 and CDR2 from the germline V gene are SGDLS and YYNGEE. The CDR3 is made up of 14 amino acids. This CDR3 reads CASSVAGPGDTQYF. In nucleotides, the CDR3 is TGTGCCAGCAGCGTAGCGGGACCGGGGGATACGCAGTATTTT.

The rearrangement joins TRBV29-1 to TRBJ1-1; tentatively, D is TRBD1 (5 bases). CDR1 SQVTM and CDR2 ANQGSEA come from the germline V gene. There are 13 residues in the CDR3. V lost 7 bases, J lost 4 bases, and 16 bases lay in between. The CDR3 nucleotides read TGCAGCGCACGCGCCAGGGAAGCCACTGAAGCTTTCTTT. It specifies CSARAREATEAFF.

The V and J genes are TRBV4-3 and TRBJ2-7, with D maybe TRBD2 (7 bases). Germline V CDR1 and CDR2: LGHNA, YSLEER. The V end lost 0 bases, the J end lost 4 bases, and 10 bases lay between the germline ends. The CDR3 consists of 14 residues. CDR3 amino acids: CASSQDKGGYEQYF. The CDR3 DNA is TGCGCCAGCAGCCAAGACAAGGGGGGGTACGAGCAGTACTTC.

The chain has TRBV9 and TRBJ2-7; D is perhaps TRBD1 (5 bases). V lost 7 bases and J lost 3, with 11 bases in between. The germline V gene has CDR1 SGDLS and CDR2 YYNGEE. The CDR3 contains 12 residues. CDR3 sequence: CASSGQGYEQYF. CDR3 DNA: TGTGCCAGCTCAGGCCAGGGCTACGAGCAGTACTTC.

The chain combines TRBV27 with TRBJ1-1, with 9 bases that match TRBD1. CDR3 size: 14 residues. Germline-derived CDR1 and CDR2 are MNHEY and SMNVEV (reference sequence). V lost 4 bases, J lost 6 bases, and 6 bases stayed unmatched. Here the CDR3 reads CASSSPDRGAEAFF. The CDR3 nucleotides read TGTGCCAGCAGTTCCCCGGACAGGGGCGCTGAAGCTTTCTTT.